This is a list of T cell receptor beta chains from one sample in a study of molecular identifiers for immune sequencing clone quantification. Via MiXCR, TCRdb re-called the PCR reads, giving one row per CDR3 protein. This sample has 60,000 to 70,000 distinct CDR3 sequences, with around 17% found just once. Source material: naive CD8+ T cells from blood, with Jurkat cell RNA spiked in. The receptors originated from a human donor in good health. Some libraries in this study had Jurkat cell RNA spiked in. CDR3s include the opening cysteine and the closing phenylalanine or tryptophan. The D gene is left open where the match is weak. The size of a clone is reported for some rows only, either as once, few or many, or as a class for expanded clones.

j_call v_call d_call clone_size cdr3_aa cdr3_nt
TRBJ1-1 TRBV4-2 . many CASSQYRVGSGTEAFF TGTGCCAGCAGCCAGTACAGGGTGGGATCCGGGACTGAAGCTTTCTTT
TRBJ2-7 TRBV7-2 . many CASSLTATAYEQYF TGTGCCAGCAGCTTAACAGCAACAGCCTACGAGCAGTACTTC
TRBJ2-1 TRBV3-1 TRBD2 many CASGTPAGGEVEQFF TGTGCCAGCGGAACACCCGCGGGGGGAGAAGTTGAGCAGTTCTTC
TRBJ2-1 TRBV12-3/TRBV12-4 TRBD2 few CANGFPGLYNEQFF TGTGCCAACGGATTCCCGGGACTATACAATGAGCAGTTCTTC
TRBJ2-1 TRBV5-1 . many CASSLDWTSYNEQFF TGCGCCAGCAGCTTGGATTGGACTTCCTACAATGAGCAGTTCTTC
TRBJ2-3 TRBV6-6 TRBD1 many CASTFTRTGMADTQYF TGTGCCAGCACTTTTACCCGGACAGGCATGGCAGATACGCAGTATTTT
TRBJ2-1 TRBV11-2 . few CASSKVGLANNEQFF TGTGCCAGCAGCAAAGTGGGGCTAGCTAACAATGAGCAGTTCTTC
TRBJ1-1 TRBV6-5 . many CASSYGSGSTEAFF TGTGCCAGCAGTTACGGGTCAGGGAGCACTGAAGCTTTCTTT
TRBJ2-1 TRBV5-1 . many CTSSTSSYNEQFF TGCACCAGCAGCACCTCATCGTACAATGAGCAGTTCTTC
TRBJ2-2 TRBV12-3/TRBV12-4 . few CASSSGSTGELFF TGTGCCAGCAGTTCCGGTAGCACCGGGGAGCTGTTTTTT
TRBJ1-1 TRBV7-9 . few CASSAGNTEASF TGTGCCAGCAGCGCCGGGAACACTGAAGCTTCCTTT
TRBJ2-1 TRBV7-9 . many CASSLDSGAYNEQFF TGTGCCAGCAGCTTAGACTCTGGGGCCTACAATGAGCAGTTCTTC
TRBJ2-1 TRBV12-3/TRBV12-4 . few CASSLRESSYNEQFF TGTGCCAGCAGTTTACGGGAGAGCTCCTACAATGAGCAGTTCTTC
TRBJ1-2 TRBV28 TRBD1 . CASSLLGQGSGYTF TGTGCCAGCAGTTTATTGGGACAGGGGAGTGGCTACACCTTC
TRBJ2-7 TRBV29-1 TRBD1 many CSVPGQGYYEQYF TGCAGCGTCCCGGGACAGGGGTACTACGAGCAGTACTTC
TRBJ2-3 TRBV2 TRBD2 many CASRGIAGGPIDTQYF TGTGCCAGCAGGGGAATAGCGGGAGGGCCGATAGATACGCAGTATTTT
TRBJ2-1 TRBV7-9 . few CASSSENNPHEQFF TGTGCCAGCAGCTCGGAAAACAACCCCCACGAGCAGTTCTTC
TRBJ2-3 TRBV7-9 TRBD2 few CASSSGLAGGPSTDTQYF TGTGCCAGCAGCTCAGGCCTAGCGGGAGGGCCAAGTACAGATACGCAGTATTTT
TRBJ2-1 TRBV12-3/TRBV12-4 TRBD2 many CASSFSRGTSVSYNEQFF TGTGCCAGCAGTTTCTCCCGAGGGACTAGCGTATCCTACAATGAGCAGTTCTTC